This T cell receptor beta chain was captured in a study of Graves' ophthalmopathy and Graves' hyperthyroidism (dated by TCRdb to between 2017 and 2018). Regarding the complete study: Peripheral blood was collected before any treatment was given, at the time of initial diagnosis. TCR beta repertoire signatures were used to distinguish Graves' ophthalmopathy from Graves' hyperthyroidism and to predict progression to ophthalmopathy. In total, approximately 130 blood samples were TCR-sequenced: fewer than 50 ophthalmopathy, 80 or so hyperthyroidism and some 17 hyperthyroidism-to-ophthalmopathy patients. A discovery set of 100 patients (under 45 ophthalmopathy, about 58 stable hyperthyroidism) was enrolled to explore V-J signatures distinguishing ophthalmopathy from hyperthyroidism. An independent validation cohort was composed of roughly 18 hyperthyroidism patients and roughly 16 patients who later progressed from hyperthyroidism to ophthalmopathy. T-cell repertoires of thyroid tissue and blood were compared in 5 or 6 hyperthyroidism patients. Once sampling was done, hyperthyroidism patients were given methimazole at a starting dose of 30 mg daily, while ophthalmopathy patients were given high-dose intravenous methylprednisolone. The approximately 98 discovery patients were randomly divided into training and test sets at a 7:3 ratio. Broader findings and caveats from the paper: In validation, the model predicted ophthalmopathy progression with 70.59% sensitivity and roughly 72% specificity; fewer than 15 predicted patients were CT-confirmed with GO in a median of around 6 months. Most expanded thyroid clonotypes with frequency above 0.001 were also detected in blood, suggesting blood repertoires may reflect the thyroid immune response. No statistical method was used to set the sample size in advance, and the investigators knew which group each participant was assigned to. In cross-validation, the 13-signature model distinguished ophthalmopathy from stable hyperthyroidism with approximately 90% sensitivity and around 81% specificity, and in the test set the corresponding values were approximately 80% and 75%.

Regarding this clonotype: Its target antigen remains unknown. It has no much larger one-base neighbor in the sample; base qualities were not kept.

Ophthalmopathy patients had moderately to severely active disease, Clinical Activity Score of at least 3, NOSPECS grade of at least 4, and disease duration under 3 months. Patients with other autoimmune diseases, uncontrolled infections, pregnancy or lactation were excluded from the study. Clinical symptoms, serum thyroxine, TRAb, thyroid ultrasound and orbital computed tomography were used for diagnosis. PBMCs were isolated from approximately 10 ml of fresh peripheral blood by Ficoll-Paque density gradient centrifugation. Total RNA was extracted with Trizol reagent and quality-checked on an Agilent 2100 Bioanalyzer. Inclusive of the bounding cysteine and phenylalanine, the CDR3 is 13 residues long. Only the CDR3 DNA is retained, 39 bases long and in frame from the first base. A distance of 13 bases separates the germline ends of V and J, which lose 1 base and 7 bases respectively. Based on the germline V gene (reference sequence), the CDR1 and CDR2 sequences are DFQATT and SNEGSKA.

For repertoire sequencing, the TCR beta CDR3 regions were amplified from RNA transcripts. The first round was an RT-PCR using HTBI primers with the Qiagen OneStep RT-PCR kit, and this first round was followed by a second-round multiplex PCR, then size selection and purification. Libraries were sequenced paired-end with 100 bp reads on an Illumina HiSeq2000. As for the original processing: SOAPnuke was used to process the reads, throwing out any read that had adapters, had uncalled bases, had a mean Phred below 15, or lacked an exact constant-primer or identifier match. COPE v1.2.5 was used to merge high-quality paired reads. Each unique nucleotide sequence was defined as a clonotype, and clonotypes were aligned to IMGT TRB V, D and J references with MiTCR v1.1. The analysis was limited to V-J combinations with a frequency above 0.0001, which together covered approximately 99% of the repertoires. A TCR clonal expansion and chaos score per V-J combination was defined as the ratio of F50 clonal expansion to chaos observed in the TCRdist matrix. Welch's t-statistics and random forest were used to reduce the features to roughly 14 V-J combinations, which were then used as input to a naive Bayes classifier. Thyroid-blood repertoire similarity was quantified with the Morisita-Horn index. The raw public data were reprocessed by TCRdb itself: fastp quality trimming at Q25, MiXCR clonotype calling, in-frame beta chains only. Identical CDR3 protein sequences are pooled into one entry, listed with their most common genes and DNA. For this entry, the V and J calls and clone size follow TCRdb and not the study's own pipeline. The sample data list approximately 480,000 distinct CDR3 sequences, and around 14% of these were observed just once. Jointly, the top ten make up approximately 9.8% of the sample.

The specimen sequenced was blood. The clonotype originates from a woman aged 25 to 39 with Graves' ophthalmopathy. Donor details come from another sample of the same person, matched by shared clones. The sequence is built from TRBV20-1 and TRBJ1-1; TRBD1 might be the D gene, on 6 matching bases. The nucleotide sequence is TGCAGTGCTAGAGTACCGACAGGTCTTGAAGCTTTCTTT. It codes for CSARVPTGLEAFF.